The 10 T cell receptor beta chains presented below share a single source sample, sequenced in a study of blood T cell repertoires in COVID-19. Here immunoSEQ multiplex PCR was the method, and the copy in TCRdb shows in-frame clones only, minus some. This sample has about 270,000 clones, with more than 70% found just once. The sample was peripheral blood. All receptors derive from a woman over 75 with COVID-19, enrolled during active disease.

The rearrangement links TRBV2 to TRBJ2-5, with D unclear. The CDR3 covers 11 residues. Trimming cost V 8 bases and J 4 bases, with 8 bases left between them. From germline, CDR1 is SNHLY and CDR2 FYNNEI. As DNA, the CDR3 is TGTGCCAGCGGTAGCTCAGAGACCCAGTACTTC. Protein sequence: CASGSSETQYF.

This clone came up once. The chain links TRBV2 to TRBJ1-6, with 7 bases aligning to TRBD1. Germline V CDR1 and CDR2: SNHLY, FYNNEI. The CDR3 totals 16 residues. Germline trimming cut 6 bases from V and 6 bases from J; bases unmatched to any gene: 11. The CDR3 coding sequence is TGTGCCAGCAGGCTACAGGGGCCCCGAACTAATTCACCCCTCCACTTT. This encodes CASRLQGPRTNSPLHF.

This chain joins TRBV9 and TRBJ2-3; D call uncertain. The CDR3 sequence is 12 residues long. Between the trimmed V and J ends, which lost 4 bases and 2 bases, there was a span of 5 bases. Looked up from germline, CDR1 is SGDLS and CDR2 is YYNGEE. CDR3 in amino acids: CASSPVTDTQYF. In nucleotides, the CDR3 is TGTGCCAGCAGCCCCGTCACAGATACGCAGTATTTT.

This chain uses TRBV12-3 or TRBV12-4 with TRBJ1-3; perhaps TRBD1 as D (6 bases). The CDR3 extends over 12 amino acids. Deletions cut 11 bases from V and 2 bases from J, with 10 bases between. In DNA, the CDR3 is TGTGCCGGACAGTCAGCTGGAAACACCATATATTTT. Encoded protein: CAGQSAGNTIYF.

This chain joins TRBV15 and TRBJ1-3; no definite D call. The V and J ends lost 3 bases and 8 bases respectively, with 11 bases between them. The CDR3 loop spans 13 amino acids. Germline lookup yields CDR1 LNHNV and CDR2 YYDKDF (reference sequence). In DNA, the CDR3 is TGTGCCACCAGCAGGGCCAGGTGGGACACCATATATTTT. Protein: CATSRARWDTIYF.

This sequence joins TRBV6-5 and TRBJ2-5; weak D call: TRBD1 (5 bases). The V gene's germline CDR1 is MNHEY and CDR2 SVGAGI. Trimming took 0 bases from V and 2 from J, leaving 10 bases between them. The CDR3 is 15 amino acids. For the CDR3, the DNA is TGTGCCAGCAGTTACTCGAGACCAGGGCAAGAGACCCAGTACTTC. Its translation is CASSYSRPGQETQYF.

This clone was detected once. The chain employs TRBV28 and TRBJ1-4; D might be TRBD1 (6 bases). Germline CDR1 reads MDHEN; CDR2 reads SYDVKM. V dropped 6 bases and J dropped 7 bases, with 18 bases sitting between them. The CDR3 contains 15 residues. This chain's CDR3 is CASSPLGAFGEKLFF. The CDR3 DNA reads TGTGCCAGCAGCCCGTTGGGGGCGTTTGGTGAAAAACTGTTTTTT.

This clone was recorded a few times. V gene TRBV27 combines with J gene TRBJ1-6, with a tentative D call TRBD1 (5 bases). This CDR3 comprises 15 residues. Germline values: CDR1 MNHEY, CDR2 SMNVEV (reference sequence). V shed 5 bases and J shed 4 bases, with 12 bases lying between them. The chain's CDR3 is CASSPIPGYNSPLHF. In nucleotides, the CDR3 is TGTGCCAGCAGTCCGATCCCAGGGTATAATTCACCCCTCCACTTT.

The chain links TRBV6-5 to TRBJ2-1; D is perhaps TRBD1 (6 bases). The CDR3 has 14 residues. CDR1 and CDR2 (germline): MNHEY, SVGAGI. V lost 2 bases and J 6 bases, leaving 11 bases between the germline ends. CDR3 sequence (DNA): TGTGCCAGCAGTTACGGGGCAGGGGCCAATGAGCAGTTCTTC. This codes for CASSYGAGANEQFF.

This clone came up once. The chain is built from TRBV18 and TRBJ1-2; D call uncertain. CDR1 is KGHSH, CDR2 LQKENI, per germline. The CDR3 spans 14 residues. V shed 2 bases and J shed 8 bases, with 15 bases lying between them. CDR3 in DNA: TGTGCCAGCTCACCAGGCCGGGAGAGGAACGGCTACACCTTC. This codes for CASSPGRERNGYTF. The whole variable domain, filled in from reference TRBV18 and TRBJ1-2, reads NAGVMQNPRHLVRRRGQEARLRCSPMKGHSHVYWYRQLPEEGLKFMVYLQKENIIDESGMPKERFSAEFPKEGPSILRIQQVVRGDSAAYFCASSPGRERNGYTFGSGTRLTVV.